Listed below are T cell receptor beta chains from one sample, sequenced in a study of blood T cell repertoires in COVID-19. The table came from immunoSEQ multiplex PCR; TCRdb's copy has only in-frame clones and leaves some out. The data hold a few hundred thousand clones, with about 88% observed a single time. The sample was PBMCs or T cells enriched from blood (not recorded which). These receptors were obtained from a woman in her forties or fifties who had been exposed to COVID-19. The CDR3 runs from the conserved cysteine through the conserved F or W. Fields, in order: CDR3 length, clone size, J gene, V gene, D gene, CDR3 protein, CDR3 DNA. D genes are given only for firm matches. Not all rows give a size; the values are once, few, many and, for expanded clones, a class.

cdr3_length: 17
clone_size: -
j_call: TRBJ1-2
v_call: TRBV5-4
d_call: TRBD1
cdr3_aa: CASSPATGTGLNYGYTF
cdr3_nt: TGTGCCAGCAGCCCGGCGACCGGGACAGGGTTAAACTATGGCTACACCTTC

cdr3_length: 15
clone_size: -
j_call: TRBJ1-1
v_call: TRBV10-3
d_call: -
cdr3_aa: CAISDLGSGNTEAFF
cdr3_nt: TGTGCCATCAGTGATTTAGGAAGCGGGAACACTGAAGCTTTCTTT

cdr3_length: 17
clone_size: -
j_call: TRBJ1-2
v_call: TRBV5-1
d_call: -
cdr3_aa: CASSLDSWYRANYGYTF
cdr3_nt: TGCGCCAGCAGCTTAGATTCGTGGTACAGAGCTAACTATGGCTACACCTTC

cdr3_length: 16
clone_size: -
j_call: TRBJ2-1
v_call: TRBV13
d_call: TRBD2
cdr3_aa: CASSLRGLAGGGEQFF
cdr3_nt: TGTGCCAGCAGCTTAAGAGGCCTAGCGGGGGGAGGTGAGCAGTTCTTC

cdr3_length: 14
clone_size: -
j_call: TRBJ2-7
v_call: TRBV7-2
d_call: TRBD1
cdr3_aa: CASSPRTGVYEQYF
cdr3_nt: TGTGCCAGCAGCCCTCGGACAGGGGTATACGAGCAGTACTTC

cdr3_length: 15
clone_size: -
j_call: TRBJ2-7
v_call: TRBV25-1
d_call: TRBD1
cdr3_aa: CASSEPGQGAPEQYF
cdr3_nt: TGTGCCAGCAGTGAACCGGGACAGGGGGCTCCCGAGCAGTACTTC

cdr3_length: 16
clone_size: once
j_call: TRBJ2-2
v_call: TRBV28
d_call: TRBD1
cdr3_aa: CASSFKQGAGTGELFF
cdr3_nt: TGTGCCAGCAGTTTCAAACAGGGGGCGGGGACCGGGGAGCTGTTTTTT

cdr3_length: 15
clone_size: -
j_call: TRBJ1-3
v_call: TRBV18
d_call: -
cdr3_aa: CASSSNSYSGNTIYF
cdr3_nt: TGTGCCAGCTCATCGAACAGCTACTCTGGAAACACCATATATTTT

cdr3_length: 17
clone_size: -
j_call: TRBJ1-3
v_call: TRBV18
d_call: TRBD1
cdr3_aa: CASSPIMTGAERNTIYF
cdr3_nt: TGTGCCAGCTCACCGATTATGACAGGGGCCGAGCGAAACACCATATATTTT

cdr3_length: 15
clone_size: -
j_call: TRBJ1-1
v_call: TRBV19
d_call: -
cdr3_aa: CASSPGGRRDTEAFF
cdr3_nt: TGTGCCAGTAGTCCCGGGGGAAGGAGGGACACTGAAGCTTTCTTT

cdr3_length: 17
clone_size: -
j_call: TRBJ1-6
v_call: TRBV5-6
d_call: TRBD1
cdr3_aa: CASSLATGTGLFSPLHF
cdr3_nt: TGTGCCAGCAGCTTGGCGACCGGGACAGGGCTATTTTCACCCCTCCACTTT

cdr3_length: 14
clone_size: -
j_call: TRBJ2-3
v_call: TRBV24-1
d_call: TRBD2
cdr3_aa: CATSRAGGTDTQYF
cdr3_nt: TGTGCCACCTCTCGCGCGGGGGGCACAGATACGCAGTATTTT

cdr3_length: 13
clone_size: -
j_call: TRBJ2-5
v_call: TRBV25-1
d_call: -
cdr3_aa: CASSESSGEAQYF
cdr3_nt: TGTGCCAGCAGTGAATCCTCGGGGGAGGCCCAGTACTTC

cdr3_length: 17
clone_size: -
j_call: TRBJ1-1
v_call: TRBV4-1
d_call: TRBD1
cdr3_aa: CASSQLLIGGAGTEAFF
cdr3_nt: TGCGCCAGCAGCCAATTACTCATAGGGGGCGCAGGGACTGAAGCTTTCTTT

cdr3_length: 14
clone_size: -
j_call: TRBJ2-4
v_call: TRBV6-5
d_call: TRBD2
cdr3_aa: CASSQLAGENIQYF
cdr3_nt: TGTGCCAGCAGTCAACTAGCGGGGGAAAACATTCAGTACTTC

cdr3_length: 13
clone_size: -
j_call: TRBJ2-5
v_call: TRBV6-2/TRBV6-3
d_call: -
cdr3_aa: CASSSGGAETQYF
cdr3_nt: TGTGCCAGCAGTTCTGGGGGCGCAGAGACCCAGTACTTC

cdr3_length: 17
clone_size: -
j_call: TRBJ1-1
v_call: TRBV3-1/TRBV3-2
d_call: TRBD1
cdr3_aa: CASLLEGGLHPYAEAFF
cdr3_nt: TGTGCCAGCCTCCTGGAAGGGGGCCTTCATCCATACGCTGAAGCTTTCTTT

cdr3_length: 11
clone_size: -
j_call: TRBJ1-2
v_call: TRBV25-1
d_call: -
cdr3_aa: CASRGGYGYTF
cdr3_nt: TGTGCCAGCAGGGGAGGCTATGGCTACACCTTC

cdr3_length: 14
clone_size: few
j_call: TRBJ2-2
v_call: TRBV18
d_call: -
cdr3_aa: CASSPDRNTGELFF
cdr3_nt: TGTGCCAGCTCACCAGACAGGAACACCGGGGAGCTGTTTTTT

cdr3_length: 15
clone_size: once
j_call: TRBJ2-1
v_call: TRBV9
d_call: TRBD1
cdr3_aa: CASSPRQGTGNEQFF
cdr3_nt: TGTGCCAGCAGCCCCCGACAGGGGACCGGGAATGAGCAGTTCTTC

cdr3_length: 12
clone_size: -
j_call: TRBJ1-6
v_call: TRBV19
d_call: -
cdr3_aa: CASSNDRKPLHF
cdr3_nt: TGTGCCAGTAGTAACGACAGGAAACCCCTCCACTTT

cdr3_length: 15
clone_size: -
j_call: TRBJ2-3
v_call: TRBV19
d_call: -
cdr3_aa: CASSISPDRPDTQYF
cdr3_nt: TGTGCCAGTAGTATATCCCCCGACAGGCCTGATACGCAGTATTTT

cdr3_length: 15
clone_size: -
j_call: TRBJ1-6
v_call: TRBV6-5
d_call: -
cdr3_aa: CASSYVEAPNSPLHF
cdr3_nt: TGTGCCAGCAGTTATGTCGAGGCTCCCAATTCACCCCTCCACTTT

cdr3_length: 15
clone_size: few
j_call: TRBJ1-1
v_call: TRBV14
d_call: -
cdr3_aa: CASSQEWKGGTEAFF
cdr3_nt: TGTGCCAGCAGCCAAGAATGGAAAGGGGGCACTGAAGCTTTCTTT

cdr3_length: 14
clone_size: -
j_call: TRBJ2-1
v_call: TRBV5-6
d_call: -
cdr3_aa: CASSLRPRSHEQFF
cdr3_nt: TGTGCCAGCAGCTTGCGTCCCCGGAGCCATGAGCAGTTCTTC

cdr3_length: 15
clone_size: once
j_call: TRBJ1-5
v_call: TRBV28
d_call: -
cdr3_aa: CASSSVPTSNQPQHF
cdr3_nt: TGTGCCAGCAGCTCCGTCCCTACTAGCAATCAGCCCCAGCATTTT

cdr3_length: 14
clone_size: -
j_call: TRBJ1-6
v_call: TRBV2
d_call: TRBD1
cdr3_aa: CASSGGQGNSPLHF
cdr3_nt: TGTGCCAGCAGTGGAGGACAGGGGAATTCACCCCTCCACTTT

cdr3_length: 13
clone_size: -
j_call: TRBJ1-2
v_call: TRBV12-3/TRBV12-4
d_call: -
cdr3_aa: CASSLTANYGYTF
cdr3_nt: TGTGCCAGCAGTTTGACAGCTAACTATGGCTACACCTTC

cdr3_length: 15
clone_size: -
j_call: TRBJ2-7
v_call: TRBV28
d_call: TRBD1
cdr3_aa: CASSSHGTGSYEQYF
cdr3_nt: TGTGCCAGCAGCTCACATGGGACAGGGTCCTACGAGCAGTACTTC

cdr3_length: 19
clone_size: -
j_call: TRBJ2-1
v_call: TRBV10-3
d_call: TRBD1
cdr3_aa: CAISESSGTGVFGGNEQFF
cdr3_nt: TGTGCCATCAGTGAGTCGAGTGGGACAGGGGTCTTTGGGGGAAATGAGCAGTTCTTC

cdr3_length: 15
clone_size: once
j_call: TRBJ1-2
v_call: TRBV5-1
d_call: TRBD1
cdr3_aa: CASSYRQGVDYGYTF
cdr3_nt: TGCGCCAGCAGCTACAGACAGGGGGTGGACTATGGCTACACCTTC

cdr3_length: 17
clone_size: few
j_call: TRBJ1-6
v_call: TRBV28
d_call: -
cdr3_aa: CASSSFGESSYNSPLHF
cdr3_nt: TGTGCCAGCAGTAGTTTTGGAGAGAGCTCCTATAATTCACCCCTCCACTTT

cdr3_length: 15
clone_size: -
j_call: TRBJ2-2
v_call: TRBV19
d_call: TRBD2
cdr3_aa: CASRASGGYTGELFF
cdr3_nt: TGTGCCAGTAGGGCTAGCGGGGGGTACACCGGGGAGCTGTTTTTT

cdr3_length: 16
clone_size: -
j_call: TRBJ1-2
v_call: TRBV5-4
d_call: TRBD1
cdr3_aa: CASSSGIGQGSYGYTF
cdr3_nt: TGTGCCAGCAGCTCCGGGATCGGACAGGGATCCTATGGCTACACCTTC

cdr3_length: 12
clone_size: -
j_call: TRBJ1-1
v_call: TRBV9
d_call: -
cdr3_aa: CASSVGGTEAFF
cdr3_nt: TGTGCCAGCAGCGTAGGAGGGACTGAAGCTTTCTTT

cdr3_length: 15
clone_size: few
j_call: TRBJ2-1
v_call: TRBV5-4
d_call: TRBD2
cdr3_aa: CASSHPSGGANEQFF
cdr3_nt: TGTGCCAGCAGCCACCCTAGCGGGGGGGCCAATGAGCAGTTCTTC

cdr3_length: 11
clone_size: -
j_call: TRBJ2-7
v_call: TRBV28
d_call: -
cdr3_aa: CASSSIYEQYF
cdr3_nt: TGTGCCAGCAGTTCCATCTACGAGCAGTACTTC

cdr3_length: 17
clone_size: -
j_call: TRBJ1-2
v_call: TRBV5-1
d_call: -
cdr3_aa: CASSLGDARRGNYGYTF
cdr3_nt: TGCGCCAGCAGCTTGGGAGACGCCCGTAGGGGTAACTATGGCTACACCTTC

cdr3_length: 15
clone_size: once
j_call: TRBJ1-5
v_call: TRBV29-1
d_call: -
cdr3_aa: CSVAEGGASNQPQHF
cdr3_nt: TGCAGCGTTGCGGAAGGTGGGGCTAGCAATCAGCCCCAGCATTTT

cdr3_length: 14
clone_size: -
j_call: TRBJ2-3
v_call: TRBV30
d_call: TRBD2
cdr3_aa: CAWSPGLGVDTQYF
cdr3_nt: TGTGCCTGGAGCCCGGGACTAGGTGTAGATACGCAGTATTTT

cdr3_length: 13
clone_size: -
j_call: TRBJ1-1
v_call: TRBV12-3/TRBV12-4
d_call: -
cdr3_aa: CASSPGLGWRSFF
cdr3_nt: TGTGCCAGCAGCCCCGGGTTAGGGTGGAGGTCTTTCTTT

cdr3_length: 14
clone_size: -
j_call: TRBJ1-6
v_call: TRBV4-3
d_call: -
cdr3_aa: CASSRRGMDSPLHF
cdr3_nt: TGCGCCAGCAGCCGACGCGGCATGGATTCACCCCTCCACTTT

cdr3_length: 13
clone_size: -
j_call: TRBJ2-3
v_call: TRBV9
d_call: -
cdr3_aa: CASSVAGTDTQYF
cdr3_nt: TGTGCCAGCAGCGTCGCAGGCACAGATACGCAGTATTTT

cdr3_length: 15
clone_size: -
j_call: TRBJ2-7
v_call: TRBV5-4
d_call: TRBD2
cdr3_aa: CASSTGTSGSYEQYF
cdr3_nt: TGTGCCAGCAGCACTGGGACTAGCGGTTCCTACGAGCAGTACTTC

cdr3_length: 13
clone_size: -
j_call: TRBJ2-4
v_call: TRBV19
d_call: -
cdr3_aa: CASRPLGQNIQYF
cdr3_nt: TGTGCCAGCCGCCCTTTGGGCCAAAACATTCAGTACTTC

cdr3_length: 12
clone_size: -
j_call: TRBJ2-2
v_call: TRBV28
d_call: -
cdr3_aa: CASSRLSGELFF
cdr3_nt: TGTGCCAGCAGTCGGTTATCCGGGGAGCTGTTTTTT

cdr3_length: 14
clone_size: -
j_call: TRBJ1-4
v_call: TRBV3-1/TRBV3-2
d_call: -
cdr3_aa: CASSQEWGNEKLFF
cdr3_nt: TGTGCCAGCAGCCAAGAATGGGGCAACGAAAAACTGTTTTTT

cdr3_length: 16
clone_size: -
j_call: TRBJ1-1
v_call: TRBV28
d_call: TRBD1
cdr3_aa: CASSLWRTGVNTEAFF
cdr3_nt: TGTGCCAGCAGTTTATGGAGGACAGGAGTAAACACTGAAGCTTTCTTT

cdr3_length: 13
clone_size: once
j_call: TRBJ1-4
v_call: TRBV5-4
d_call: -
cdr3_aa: CASSPRGGEKLFF
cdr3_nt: TGTGCCAGCAGCCCCCGGGGAGGCGAAAAACTGTTTTTT

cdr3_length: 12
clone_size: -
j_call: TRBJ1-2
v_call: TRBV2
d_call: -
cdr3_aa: CASSEALRGFGF
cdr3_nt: TGTGCCAGCAGTGAAGCGCTTCGGGGATTCGGCTTC

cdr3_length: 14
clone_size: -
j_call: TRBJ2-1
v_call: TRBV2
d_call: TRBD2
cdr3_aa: CASSDSGGVREQFF
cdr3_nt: TGTGCCAGCAGTGATAGCGGGGGGGTTCGCGAGCAGTTCTTC